The rows below give T cell receptor beta chains drawn from one sample of a study of early T cells in non-severe SARS-CoV-2 infection. TCRdb called the 5' RACE reads again in MiXCR, with one record for every CDR3 protein. Counted here are 50,000 to 85,000 distinct CDR3 sequences, over 8% occurring once; the ten biggest clones make up 3% to 3.5%. Material for sequencing was whole blood. The source of these receptors is an adult who was a healthcare worker with PCR-confirmed SARS-CoV-2 infection or an uninfected control (not recorded which). Each CDR3 is given with its conserved first and last residue. A D gene is named only where the DNA matches it firmly. A clone size is listed for some rows: how often the clone was seen (once, few, many), or a class if it is expanded.

V	size	J	D	DNA	CDR3
TRBV7-9	few	TRBJ2-7	.	TGTGCCAGCAGCTTACTCCAGCTTGGCTACGAGCAGTACTTC	CASSLLQLGYEQYF
TRBV27	few	TRBJ2-5	.	TGTGCCACCCGAGACGAGGCAGCGGGGACCCAGTACTTC	CATRDEAAGTQYF
TRBV6-1	many	TRBJ2-5	.	TGTGCCAGCAGTGAGGCAGCGTTAGGGACCCAGTACTTC	CASSEAALGTQYF
TRBV4-2	.	TRBJ2-5	TRBD2	TGTGCCAGCAGCCAAGATCTGAGGACTAGCGGGACCTACACAGAAGAGACCCAGTACTTC	CASSQDLRTSGTYTEETQYF
TRBV6-5	few	TRBJ1-5	TRBD1	TGTGCCAGCAGGACGACCGGGACAGGGGGGCGCAATCAGCCCCAGCATTTT	CASRTTGTGGRNQPQHF
TRBV18	many	TRBJ2-5	.	TGTGCCAGCTCACCCGCCAAGGAGACCCAGTACTTC	CASSPAKETQYF
TRBV20-1	few	TRBJ2-7	TRBD2	TGCAGTGCTAGAGGACCGGCGGGAGACACGGATGGGGAGCAGTACTTC	CSARGPAGDTDGEQYF
TRBV5-4	many	TRBJ2-3	TRBD2	TGTGCCAGCAGCTTAAGACTAGCGGGAGCTGATACGCAGTATTTT	CASSLRLAGADTQYF
TRBV5-1	few	TRBJ1-4	TRBD1	TGCGCCAGCGGGACAGGGGTAGCAACTAATGAAAAACTGTTTTTT	CASGTGVATNEKLFF
TRBV14	.	TRBJ1-1	.	TGTGCCAGCAGCGCCCAGACAGGATGGTACACTGAAGCTTTCTTT	CASSAQTGWYTEAFF
TRBV10-1	few	TRBJ2-7	.	TGCGCCAGCAGTGATAGGAGATCCTACGAGCAGTACTTC	CASSDRRSYEQYF
TRBV4-1	many	TRBJ2-1	TRBD2	TGCGCCAGCAGCCACCTGGGAACTAGCGGGAGGGTTGATGAGCAGTTCTTC	CASSHLGTSGRVDEQFF
TRBV18	few	TRBJ1-1	.	TGTGCCAGCTCATCTTATCAGGGGCTGAACACTGAAGCTTTCTTT	CASSSYQGLNTEAFF
TRBV19	.	TRBJ2-1	TRBD2	TGTGCCAGTAGTAGCGGGAGATCCTACAATGAGCAGTTCTTC	CASSSGRSYNEQFF
TRBV5-4	few	TRBJ2-2	.	TGTGCCAGCAGAGTCGGGACCGGGGAGCTGTTTTTT	CASRVGTGELFF
TRBV29-1	many	TRBJ2-1	.	TGCAGCGTTGAACTGGCAAGCTCCTACAATGAGCAGTTCTTC	CSVELASSYNEQFF
TRBV13	.	TRBJ2-1	TRBD2	TGTGCCAGCAGCTTAGGAGTAGCGGGTTACAATGAGCAGTTCTTC	CASSLGVAGYNEQFF
TRBV4-3	medium-sized	TRBJ2-6	TRBD1	TGCGCCAGCAGCCGGGACAGGGGGTCTGGGGCCAACGTCCTGACTTTC	CASSRDRGSGANVLTF
TRBV11-2	few	TRBJ2-5	TRBD2	TGTGCCAGCAGCTTAGCTCTCGCGGGAGAAGAGGGAGAGACCCAGTACTTC	CASSLALAGEEGETQYF
TRBV20-1	few	TRBJ1-1	.	TGCAGTGTGGGGCCTGGGGGCCTAAAGACTGAAGCTTTCTTT	CSVGPGGLKTEAFF
TRBV7-6	few	TRBJ2-5	.	TGTGCCAGCAGCTTCCTTCGCCAAGAGACCCAGTACTTC	CASSFLRQETQYF
TRBV12-3/TRBV12-4	.	TRBJ1-1	.	TGTGCCAGCAGTTTAAACCTTGGGGGCAATGAAGCTTTCTTT	CASSLNLGGNEAFF
TRBV7-3	.	TRBJ2-5	.	TGTGCCAGCAGCCCGGGATCCGAAGAGACCCAGTACTTC	CASSPGSEETQYF
TRBV9	many	TRBJ2-2	TRBD2	TGTGCCAGCAGCCCCCCGGCTAGCGGGACCGTCGGGGAGCTGTTTTTT	CASSPPASGTVGELFF
TRBV20-1	.	TRBJ2-7	.	TGCAGTGCTAGAGCCCCAGGGAGTTGGGGGGAGCAGTACTTC	CSARAPGSWGEQYF
TRBV11-2	.	TRBJ2-7	TRBD2	TGTGCCAGCAGCTTAGATGGGCTAGCGGGAGACGAGCAGTACTTC	CASSLDGLAGDEQYF